This T cell receptor beta chain was profiled in a study of neurological immune-mediated disorders (dated by TCRdb to between 2018 and 2020). General notes on the study: Peripheral blood TCR-beta repertoires from HTLV-I-associated myelopathy (HAM/TSP) patients, multiple sclerosis patients and healthy controls were compared by UMI-based sequencing. Alongside PBMC samples, the set of about 100 TCR-beta libraries contained longitudinal samples, technical triplicates, and paired CD4+ and CD8+ T-cell subsets that had been sorted. Of the approximately 68 subjects in the cohort, around 14 were HAM/TSP patients, about 34 were multiple sclerosis patients, and some 20 were healthy controls.

Paper-wide results and their limitations: TCR clonal expansion was highest in HAM/TSP patients and lowest in MS patients, with MS patients falling below even healthy controls. Across subjects, expanded clones never shared an identical CDR3 amino acid sequence, which suggests that the TCR-beta repertoires in every group were private.

This clonotype showed up many times. It lacks a known antigen. No much larger clone exists at a distance of one base, and base qualities are not known. Sorted-subset TCR libraries were prepared from around 1 million sorted CD4+ or CD8+ T cells. Peripheral blood underwent Ficoll-Hypaque density gradient centrifugation to isolate PBMCs, which were then cryopreserved in liquid nitrogen. The study also sequenced paired sorted CD4+ and CD8+ subsets from healthy controls, HAM/TSP patients and MS patients. cDNA synthesis used template-switch 5'RACE with a primer carrying a 10-nucleotide random unique molecular identifier tagging each TCR transcript. Each sequencing run produced over 180 million TCR-beta sequences covering 15-18 subjects. The RNeasy kit was used for extraction of total RNA. The KAPA Real-time Library Amplification kit was used to amplify TCR-beta VDJ regions with primers targeting the TCR constant region and the 5'RACE anchor. A first PCR added sample indexes and Illumina adaptors, and a second PCR then raised library yield. After Ampure bead purification, the TCR product of roughly 650 bp was size-selected on a 2% E-gel SizeSelection system. Before pooling, libraries had their quality checked on a Bioanalyzer, their concentration measured with Qubit, and their quantity determined with the Kapa Library Quantification kit. An Illumina HiSeq 2500 sequenced the libraries paired-end 2 x 150 bp. To increase sequence diversity, roughly 24-32% phiX was spiked into each library pool. In the source study's methods: The UMI-based MiGEC pipeline processed quality-filtered reads and removed over 75% of raw TCR sequences during error correction. VDJ genes were aligned to IMGT germline references, and clonotypes were defined by unique CDR3 amino acid sequence plus V-J genes. Clonal expansion, Shannon diversity and CDR3 relatedness (CalcPairwiseDistances, ClusterSamples) were evaluated with VDJtools, and phylogenetic trees were built with CLCbio workbench. Expanded clones were defined as having at least 8 unique UMIs, based on coefficient-of-variation modelling across technical triplicates. TCRdb's own reprocessing of the public reads used fastp at Q25 and MiXCR and kept productive beta chains. Every entry covers one CDR3 protein and lists the most common genes and DNA from its rows. The V and J calls, along with clone size, are taken from TCRdb and not from the paper's own processing. For this sample the table gives 30,000 to 35,000 distinct CDR3 sequences, of which under 30% were detected only once. 25% to 30% of the sample comes from the top ten.

The germline V gene sets CDR1 to SGHRS and CDR2 to YFSETQ. The CDR3 numbers 16 residues from cysteine through phenylalanine. The sequence is cut down to CDR3 DNA, 48 bases in frame from base 1. V lost 4 bases and J lost 0 bases; the stretch between them is 14 bases long. This receptor was obtained from a man aged 50 to 60 with HTLV-1-associated myelopathy (HAM/TSP). This chain joins TRBV5-1 to TRBJ2-1, and perhaps TRBD1 as D gene, on 5 matching bases. Sequences were obtained from CD4+ T cells from blood. The DNA is as follows: TGCGCCAGCAGCCCATACCTAGGGGTCTCCTACAATGAGCAGTTCTTC. This gives the protein CASSPYLGVSYNEQFF. The CDR3, completed at both ends by the reference TRBV5-1 and TRBJ2-1 genes, gives the full variable domain KAGVTQTPRYLIKTRGQQVTLSCSPISGHRSVSWYQQTPGQGLQFLFEYFSETQRNKGNFPGRFSGRQFSNSRSEMNVSTLELGDSALYLCASSPYLGVSYNEQFFGPGTRLTVL.